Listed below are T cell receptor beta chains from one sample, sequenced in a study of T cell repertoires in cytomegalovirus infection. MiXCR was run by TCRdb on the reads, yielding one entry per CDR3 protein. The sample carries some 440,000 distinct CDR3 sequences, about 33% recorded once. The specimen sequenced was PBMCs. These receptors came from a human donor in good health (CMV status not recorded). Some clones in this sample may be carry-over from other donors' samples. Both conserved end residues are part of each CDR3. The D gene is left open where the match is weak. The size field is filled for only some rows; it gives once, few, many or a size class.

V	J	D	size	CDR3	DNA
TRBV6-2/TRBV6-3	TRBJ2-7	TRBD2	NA	CASSYELAGGPSYEQYF	TGTGCCAGCAGTTATGAGCTAGCGGGGGGCCCATCCTACGAGCAGTACTTC
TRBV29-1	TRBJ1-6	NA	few	CRGGREGSYNSPLHF	TGCAGAGGGGGGCGGGAGGGCAGCTATAATTCACCCCTCCACTTT
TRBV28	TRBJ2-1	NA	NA	CASSFEPDRTNEQFF	TGTGCCAGCAGTTTCGAACCCGACAGGACCAATGAGCAGTTCTTC
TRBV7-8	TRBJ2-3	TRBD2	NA	CASSFPAGVDTQYF	TGTGCCAGCAGCTTTCCAGCGGGGGTGGATACGCAGTATTTT
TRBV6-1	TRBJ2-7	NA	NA	CASSYGRYEQYF	TGTGCCAGCAGTTACGGAAGATACGAGCAGTACTTC
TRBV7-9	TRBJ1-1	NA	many	CASSRGHGFEAFF	TGTGCCAGCAGCAGGGGACACGGGTTTGAAGCTTTCTTT
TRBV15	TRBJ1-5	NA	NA	CATSRDITVLHQPQHF	TGTGCCACCAGCAGAGATATCACGGTTTTGCATCAGCCCCAGCATTTT
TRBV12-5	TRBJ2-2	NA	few	CASGFLTGSTYTGELFF	TGTGCTAGTGGTTTTTTGACAGGATCGACTTACACCGGGGAGCTGTTTTTT
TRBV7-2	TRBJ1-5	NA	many	CASSPKGGQPQHF	TGTGCCAGCAGCCCTAAAGGGGGACAGCCCCAGCATTTT
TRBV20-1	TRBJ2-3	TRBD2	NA	CSAYRLAGGQTDTQYF	TGCAGTGCTTACCGACTAGCGGGGGGCCAGACAGATACGCAGTATTTT
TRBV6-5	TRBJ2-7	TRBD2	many	CASSYGTSSYEQYF	TGTGCCAGCAGTTACGGGACTAGCTCCTACGAGCAGTACTTC
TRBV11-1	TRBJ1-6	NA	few	CASSQDGGPLHF	TGTGCCAGCAGCCAGGATGGGGGCCCCCTCCACTTT
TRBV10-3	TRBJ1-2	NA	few	CAISESKLLYGYTF	TGTGCCATCAGTGAGTCGAAACTGCTCTATGGCTACACCTTC
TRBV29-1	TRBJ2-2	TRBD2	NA	CSAGGIPPGELFF	TGCAGCGCGGGGGGGATCCCCCCCGGGGAGCTGTTTTTT
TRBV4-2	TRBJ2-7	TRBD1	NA	CASSQASGTGRLEQYF	TGTGCCAGCAGCCAAGCGTCCGGGACAGGCCGCCTGGAGCAGTACTTC
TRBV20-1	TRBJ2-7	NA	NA	CSASGTYEQYF	TGCAGTGCTTCGGGTACTTACGAGCAGTACTTC
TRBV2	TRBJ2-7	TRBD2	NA	CASSRLAGDYEQEF	TGTGCCAGCAGCAGACTAGCGGGGGACTACGAGCAGGAATTC
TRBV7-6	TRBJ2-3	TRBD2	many	CASSRGAGVTDTQYF	TGTGCCAGCAGCCGAGGGGCGGGGGTCACAGATACGCAGTATTTT
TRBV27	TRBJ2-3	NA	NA	CASSQTYRTDTQYF	TGTGCCAGCAGTCAAACCTACAGGACAGATACGCAGTATTTT
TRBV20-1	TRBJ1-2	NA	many	CSAREEGYTF	TGCAGTGCTAGAGAGGAAGGCTACACCTTC
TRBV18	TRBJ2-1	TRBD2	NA	CASSPGTSSYNEQFF	TGTGCCAGCTCTCCCGGGACTAGCTCCTACAATGAGCAGTTCTTC
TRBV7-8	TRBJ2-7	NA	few	CASSLGRQTQAYEQYF	TGTGCCAGCAGCTTAGGGAGGCAAACCCAGGCCTACGAGCAGTACTTC
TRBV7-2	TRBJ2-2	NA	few	CASSRDTVNTGELFF	TGTGCCAGCAGCCGGGACACTGTAAACACCGGGGAGCTGTTTTTT
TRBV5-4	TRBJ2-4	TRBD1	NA	CASSARDSGLLAKNIQYF	TGTGCCAGCAGCGCCCGGGACAGTGGACTCCTAGCCAAAAACATTCAGTACTTC
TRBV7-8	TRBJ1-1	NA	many	CASSRGRTNTEAFF	TGTGCCAGCAGCCGGGGACGGACGAACACTGAAGCTTTCTTT
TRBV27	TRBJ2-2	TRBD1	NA	CASSLGPTGVGAGELFF	TGTGCCAGCAGTTTAGGACCAACAGGGGTGGGGGCCGGGGAGCTGTTTTTT
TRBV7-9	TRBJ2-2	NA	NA	CASSLIDFAGELFF	TGTGCCAGCAGCTTAATTGATTTTGCCGGGGAGCTGTTTTTT
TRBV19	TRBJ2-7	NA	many	CASSIAGPRGAYEQYF	TGTGCCAGTAGTATCGCGGGACCCCGAGGGGCCTACGAGCAGTACTTC
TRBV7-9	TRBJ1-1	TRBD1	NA	CASSNRDRGGVDTEAFF	TGTGCCAGCAGCAACCGGGACAGGGGTGGGGTGGACACTGAAGCTTTCTTT
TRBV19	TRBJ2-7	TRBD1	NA	CASSARDRSNEQYF	TGTGCCAGTAGTGCCCGGGACAGGAGCAACGAGCAGTACTTC
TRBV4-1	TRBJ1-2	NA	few	CASSQDIRKGDYGYTF	TGCGCCAGCAGCCAAGATATCAGGAAGGGGGACTATGGCTACACCTTC
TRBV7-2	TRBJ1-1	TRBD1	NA	CARSRPGQWYRNTEAFF	TGTGCCAGAAGCCGTCCGGGACAGTGGTATCGGAACACTGAAGCTTTCTTT
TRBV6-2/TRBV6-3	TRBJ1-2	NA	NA	CASSYRGHDLYGYTF	TGTGCCAGCAGTTACCGGGGACATGACCTCTATGGCTACACCTTC
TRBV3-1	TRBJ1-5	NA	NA	CASSQLANSNQPQHF	TGTGCCAGCAGCCAATTGGCGAATAGCAATCAGCCCCAGCATTTT
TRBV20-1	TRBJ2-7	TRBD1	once	CSAKWDSSYEQYF	TGCAGTGCTAAATGGGACAGCTCCTACGAGCAGTACTTC
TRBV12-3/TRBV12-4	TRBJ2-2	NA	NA	CASSPSQRTDTGELFF	TGTGCCAGCAGTCCCTCACAGCGGACTGACACCGGGGAGCTGTTTTTT
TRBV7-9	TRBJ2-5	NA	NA	CASSTGWASGETQYF	TGTGCCAGCAGCACAGGGTGGGCCTCGGGGGAGACCCAGTACTTC
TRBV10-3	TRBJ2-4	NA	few	CAISESRGSIAKNIQYF	TGTGCCATCAGTGAGTCGCGGGGATCTATAGCCAAAAACATTCAGTACTTC
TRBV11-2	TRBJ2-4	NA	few	CASSLDRLAKNIQYF	TGTGCCAGCAGCTTAGACAGGCTAGCCAAAAACATTCAGTACTTC
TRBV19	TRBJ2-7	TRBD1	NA	CASSISGGAFYEQYF	TGTGCCAGTAGTATTTCAGGGGGCGCCTTCTACGAGCAGTACTTC
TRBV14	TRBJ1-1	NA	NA	CASSQDVAGLVWGNTEAFF	TGTGCCAGCAGCCAAGATGTGGCAGGGTTGGTATGGGGGAACACTGAAGCTTTCTTT
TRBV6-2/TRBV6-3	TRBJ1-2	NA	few	CASSRFGTYNYGYTF	TGTGCCAGCAGCCGCTTTGGGACTTATAACTATGGCTACACCTTC
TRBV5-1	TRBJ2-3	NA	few	CASSFEGSSTDTQYF	TGCGCCAGCAGCTTTGAAGGCAGTAGCACAGATACGCAGTATTTT
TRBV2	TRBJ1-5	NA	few	CASSEVPGQPQHF	TGTGCCAGCAGTGAGGTACCTGGGCAGCCCCAGCATTTT
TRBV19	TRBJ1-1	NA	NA	CASSIGPSNWNTEALF	TGCGCCAGTAGTATAGGCCCCTCGAACTGGAACACTGAAGCTCTATTT
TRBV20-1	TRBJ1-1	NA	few	CSADTLTEAFF	TGCAGTGCTGATACACTCACTGAAGCTTTCTTT